The clone carrying this T cell receptor beta chain came up a few times. Its antigen remains unidentified. The PCR used 60 Vbeta and 13 Jbeta primers. TCRdb's table, derived via immunoSEQ multiplex PCR, lists solely in-frame clones and lacks some. The sample has approximately 110,000 clones; about three quarters are singletons. CDR3 length: 16 residues. This record belongs to a study of cytomegalovirus exposure and HLA in healthy donors. General study results and limits: Despite most TCR sequences being rare, some public TCRs occurred in many donors. Later, an analysis showed that TCR beta chains associated with HLA were more clonally expanded than others that were equally common.

Sequenced: PBMCs. V usage is TRBV21-1 and J usage is TRBJ2-4; the table names TRBD2, a call not compared with the DNA. TRBV21-1 is reported as a pseudogene. The source is a man in his fifties or sixties in good health and CMV-seronegative. The CDR3, as DNA: TGTGCCAGCACCCCACTAGCGGGGGGAGCCAAAAACATTCAGTACTTC. This gives the protein CASTPLAGGAKNIQYF.